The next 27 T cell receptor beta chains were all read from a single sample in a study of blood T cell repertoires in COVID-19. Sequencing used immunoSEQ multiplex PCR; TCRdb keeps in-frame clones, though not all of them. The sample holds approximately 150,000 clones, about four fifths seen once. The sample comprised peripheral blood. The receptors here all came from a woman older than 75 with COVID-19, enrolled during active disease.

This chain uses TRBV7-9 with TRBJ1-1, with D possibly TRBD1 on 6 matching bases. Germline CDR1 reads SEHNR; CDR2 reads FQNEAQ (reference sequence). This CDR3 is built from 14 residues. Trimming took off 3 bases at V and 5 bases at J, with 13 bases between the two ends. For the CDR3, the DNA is TGTGCCAGCAGCTTCACAGGGCAGGGGACTGAAGCTTTCTTT. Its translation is CASSFTGQGTEAFF.

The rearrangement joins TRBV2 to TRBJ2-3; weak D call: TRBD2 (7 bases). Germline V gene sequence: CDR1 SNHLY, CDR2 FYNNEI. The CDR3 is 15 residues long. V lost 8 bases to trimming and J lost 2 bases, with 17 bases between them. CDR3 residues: CASGGLAAVTDTQYF. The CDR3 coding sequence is TGTGCCAGCGGGGGGCTAGCGGCCGTCACAGATACGCAGTATTTT. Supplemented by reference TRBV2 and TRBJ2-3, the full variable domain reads EPEVTQTPSHQVTQMGQEVILRCVPISNHLYFYWYRQILGQKVEFLVSFYNNEISEKSEIFDDQFSVERPDGSNFTLKIRSTKLEDSAMYFCASGGLAAVTDTQYFGPGTRLTVL.

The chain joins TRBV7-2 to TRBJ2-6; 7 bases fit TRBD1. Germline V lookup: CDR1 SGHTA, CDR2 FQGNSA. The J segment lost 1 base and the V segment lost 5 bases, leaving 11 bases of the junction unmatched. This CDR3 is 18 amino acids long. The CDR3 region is CASSPLDRVSSGANVLTF. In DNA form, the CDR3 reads TGTGCCAGCAGCCCCCTCGACAGGGTATCATCTGGGGCCAACGTCCTGACTTTC.

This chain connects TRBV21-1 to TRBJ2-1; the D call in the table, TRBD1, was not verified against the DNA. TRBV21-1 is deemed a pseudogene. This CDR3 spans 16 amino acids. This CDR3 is CASRLTGTGRYNEQFF. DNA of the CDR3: TGTGCCAGCAGACTAACCGGGACAGGGCGCTACAATGAGCAGTTCTTC.

The CDR3: CASSQVALGIAADTQYF. DNA of the CDR3: TGTGCCAGCAGCCAAGTCGCATTAGGTATTGCGGCAGATACGCAGTATTTT. The gene calls are TRBV4-2 and TRBJ2-3; D gene ambiguous. The germline V gene has CDR1 LGHNA and CDR2 YNFKEQ. The V end was cut by 1 base, the J end by 4 bases, with 18 bases between. The CDR3 consists of 17 residues.

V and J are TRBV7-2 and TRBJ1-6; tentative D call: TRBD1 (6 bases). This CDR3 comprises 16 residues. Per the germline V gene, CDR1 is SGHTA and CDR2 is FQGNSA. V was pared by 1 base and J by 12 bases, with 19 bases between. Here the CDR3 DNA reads TGTGCCAGCAGCTTAGTTCGGGAACGGACAGTTTTACCCCTCCACTTT. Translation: CASSLVRERTVLPLHF.

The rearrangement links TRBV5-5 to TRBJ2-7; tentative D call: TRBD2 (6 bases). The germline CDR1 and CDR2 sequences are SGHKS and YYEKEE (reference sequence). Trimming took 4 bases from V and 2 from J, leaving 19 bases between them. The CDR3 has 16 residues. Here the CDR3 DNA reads TGTGCCAGCAGCCAAAGGGTGCTAGCGCTTCCCTACGAGCAGTACTTC. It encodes CASSQRVLALPYEQYF.

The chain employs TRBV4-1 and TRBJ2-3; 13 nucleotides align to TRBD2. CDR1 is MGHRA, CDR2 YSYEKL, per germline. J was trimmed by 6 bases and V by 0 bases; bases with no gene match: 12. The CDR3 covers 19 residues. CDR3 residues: CASSQDTPTSGGAGDTQYF. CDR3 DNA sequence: TGCGCCAGCAGCCAAGATACCCCTACTAGCGGGGGGGCCGGGGATACGCAGTATTTT.

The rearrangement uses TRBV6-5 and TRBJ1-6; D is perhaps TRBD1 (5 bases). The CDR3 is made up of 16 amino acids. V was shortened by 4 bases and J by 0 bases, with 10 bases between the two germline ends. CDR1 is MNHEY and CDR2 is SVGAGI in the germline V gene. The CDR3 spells CASSSLGGSYNSPLHF. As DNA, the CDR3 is TGTGCCAGCAGTTCCTTGGGGGGCTCCTATAATTCACCCCTCCACTTT.

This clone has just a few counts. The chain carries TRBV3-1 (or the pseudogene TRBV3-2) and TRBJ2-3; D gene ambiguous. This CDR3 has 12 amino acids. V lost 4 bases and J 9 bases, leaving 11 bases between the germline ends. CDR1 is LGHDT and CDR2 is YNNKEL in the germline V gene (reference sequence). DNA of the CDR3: TGTGCCAGCAGCCCAGGTTTTGGAACGCAGTATTTT. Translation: CASSPGFGTQYF.

CDR3 region: CASSHRDGELFF. DNA for the CDR3: TGTGCCAGCAGTCACAGGGACGGGGAGCTGTTTTTT. The chain employs TRBV27 and TRBJ2-2, with D maybe TRBD1 (6 bases). The V end was cut by 5 bases, the J end by 7 bases, with 8 bases between. Germline CDR1 reads MNHEY; CDR2 reads SMNVEV (reference sequence). The CDR3 is 12 residues long.

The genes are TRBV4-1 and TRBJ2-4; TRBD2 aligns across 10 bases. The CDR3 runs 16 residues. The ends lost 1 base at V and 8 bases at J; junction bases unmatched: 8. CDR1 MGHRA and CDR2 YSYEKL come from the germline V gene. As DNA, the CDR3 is TGCGCCAGCAGCCAAGGGGGACTAGCGCCAGGGGACATTCAGTACTTC. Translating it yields CASSQGGLAPGDIQYF.

The CDR3 DNA sequence: TGTGCCAGCAGGACCCCAGGACAGGGCCCGAACACTGAAGCTTTCTTT. Its translation: CASRTPGQGPNTEAFF. V usage is TRBV11-1 and J usage is TRBJ1-1, with 8 bases matching TRBD1. CDR3 length: 16 amino acids. Germline lookup yields CDR1 SGHAT and CDR2 FQDESV (reference sequence). J was trimmed by 1 base and V by 6 bases; bases with no gene match: 10.

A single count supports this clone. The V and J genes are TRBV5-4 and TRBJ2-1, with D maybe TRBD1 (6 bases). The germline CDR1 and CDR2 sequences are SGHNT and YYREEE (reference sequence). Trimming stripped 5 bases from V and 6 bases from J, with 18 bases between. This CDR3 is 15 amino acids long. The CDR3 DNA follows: TGTGCCAGCAGTACCCACAGGGTCATGGGCAATGAGCAGTTCTTC. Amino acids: CASSTHRVMGNEQFF. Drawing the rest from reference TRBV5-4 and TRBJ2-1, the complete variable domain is ETGVTQSPTHLIKTRGQQVTLRCSSQSGHNTVSWYQQALGQGPQFIFQYYREEENGRGNFPPRFSGLQFPNYSSELNVNALELDDSALYLCASSTHRVMGNEQFFGPGTRLTVL.

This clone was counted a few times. In nucleotides, the CDR3 is TGTGCCAGCAGCATGGACAGGGGGCAGGTCTACGAGCAGTACTTC. It encodes CASSMDRGQVYEQYF. The chain combines TRBV5-6 with TRBJ2-7; 11 bases line up with TRBD1. This CDR3 is 15 amino acids long. After removal of 4 bases from V and 3 bases from J, the junction contained 6 bases not matched to a gene. From germline, CDR1 is SGHDT and CDR2 YYEEEE. Filled out from reference TRBV5-6 and TRBJ2-7, the complete variable domain reads DAGVTQSPTHLIKTRGQQVTLRCSPKSGHDTVSWYQQALGQGPQFIFQYYEEEERQRGNFPDRFSGHQFPNYSSELNVNALLLGDSALYLCASSMDRGQVYEQYFGPGTRLTVT.

The CDR3 loop reads CATYYTSGEYNEQFF. CDR3 in DNA: TGTGCCACCTACTACACTAGCGGAGAATACAATGAGCAGTTCTTC. The chain has TRBV10-3 and TRBJ2-1; 8 bases fit TRBD2. V shed 10 bases and J 4 bases; nucleotides not matched to a gene: 12. In germline, CDR1 is ENHRY, CDR2 SYGVKD. The CDR3 has 15 residues.

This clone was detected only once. The CDR3 loop reads CASSARGLTDTQYF. In nucleotides, the CDR3 is TGTGCCAGCAGCGCCAGGGGCCTCACAGATACGCAGTATTTT. The V gene is TRBV9, the J gene TRBJ2-3, with a tentative D call TRBD1 (6 bases). Per germline, CDR1 SGDLS and CDR2 YYNGEE. The CDR3 totals 14 residues. V was pared by 3 bases and J by 2 bases, with 10 bases between. Combining the CDR3 with reference TRBV9 and TRBJ2-3 gives the whole variable domain DSGVTQTPKHLITATGQRVTLRCSPRSGDLSVYWYQQSLDQGLQFLIQYYNGEERAKGNILERFSAQQFPDLHSELNLSSLELGDSALYFCASSARGLTDTQYFGPGTRLTVL.

For the CDR3, the DNA is TGTGCCAGTAGTATAGTGTATAGCAATCAGCCCCAGCATTTT. It codes for CASSIVYSNQPQHF. This rearrangement joins TRBV19 to TRBJ1-5; D is unresolved. There are 14 residues in the CDR3. Germline CDR1 is LNHDA and CDR2 is SQIVND (reference sequence). V shed 1 base and J shed 0 bases, with 4 bases lying between them.

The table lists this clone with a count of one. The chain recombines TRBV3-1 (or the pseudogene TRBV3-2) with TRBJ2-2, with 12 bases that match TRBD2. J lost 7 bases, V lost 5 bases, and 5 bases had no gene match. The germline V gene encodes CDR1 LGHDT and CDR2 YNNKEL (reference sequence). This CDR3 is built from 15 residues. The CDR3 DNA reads TGTGCCAGCAGCAGACTAGCGGGAGATAACGGGGAGCTGTTTTTT. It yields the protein CASSRLAGDNGELFF.

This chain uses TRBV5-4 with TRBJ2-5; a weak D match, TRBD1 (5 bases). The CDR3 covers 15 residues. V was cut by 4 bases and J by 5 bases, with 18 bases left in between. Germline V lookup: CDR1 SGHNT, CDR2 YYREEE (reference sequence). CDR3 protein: CASSSTGRIGETQYF. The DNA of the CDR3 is TGTGCCAGCAGCAGTACAGGACGGATAGGGGAGACCCAGTACTTC.

The CDR3 nucleotides read TGTGCCAGCAGCCAACTAGGAAGCACCGGGGAGCTGTTTTTT. As protein: CASSQLGSTGELFF. This sequence joins TRBV4-2 and TRBJ2-2; D gene uncertain. Germline loops: CDR1 LGHNA, CDR2 YNFKEQ. This CDR3 comprises 14 residues. Trimming removed 2 bases at V and 4 bases at J, with 8 bases between.

The CDR3 nucleotides read TGCGCCAGCAAACTAGCGGGAGGGTACAATGAGCAGTTCTTC. Amino acid sequence: CASKLAGGYNEQFF. This chain uses TRBV5-1 with TRBJ2-1; 13 bases map to TRBD2. Germline values: CDR1 SGHRS, CDR2 YFSETQ. The CDR3 is made up of 14 amino acids. V lost 6 bases and J lost 4; bases outside the gene matches: 1.

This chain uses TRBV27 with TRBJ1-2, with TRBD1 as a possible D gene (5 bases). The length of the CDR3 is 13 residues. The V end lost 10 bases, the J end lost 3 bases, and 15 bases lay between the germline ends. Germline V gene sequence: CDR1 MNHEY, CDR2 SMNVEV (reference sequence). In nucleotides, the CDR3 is TGTGCCACCGGGCGGGGCAGGGACTATGGCTACACCTTC. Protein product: CATGRGRDYGYTF.

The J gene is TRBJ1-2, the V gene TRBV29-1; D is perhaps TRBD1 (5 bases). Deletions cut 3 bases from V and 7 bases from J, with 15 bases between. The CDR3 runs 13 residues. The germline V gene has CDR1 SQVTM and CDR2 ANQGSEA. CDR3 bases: TGCAGCGTTGACTCGGACAAGGGCCTTGGCTACACCTTC. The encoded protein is CSVDSDKGLGYTF.

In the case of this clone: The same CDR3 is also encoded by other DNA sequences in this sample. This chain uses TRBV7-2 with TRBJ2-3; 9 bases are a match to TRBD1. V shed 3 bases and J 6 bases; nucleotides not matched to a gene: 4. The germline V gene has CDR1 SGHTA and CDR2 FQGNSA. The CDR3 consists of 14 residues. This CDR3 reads CASSFDRGRDTQYF. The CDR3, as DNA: TGTGCCAGCAGCTTTGACAGGGGGAGGGATACGCAGTATTTT.

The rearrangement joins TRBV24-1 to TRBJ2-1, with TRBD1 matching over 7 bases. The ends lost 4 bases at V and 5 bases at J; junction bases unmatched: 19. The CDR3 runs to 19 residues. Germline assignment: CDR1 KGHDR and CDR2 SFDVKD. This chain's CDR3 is CATSDPGGKGKGRDNEQFF. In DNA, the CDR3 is TGTGCCACCAGTGACCCAGGGGGAAAGGGCAAGGGGAGAGACAATGAGCAGTTCTTC.

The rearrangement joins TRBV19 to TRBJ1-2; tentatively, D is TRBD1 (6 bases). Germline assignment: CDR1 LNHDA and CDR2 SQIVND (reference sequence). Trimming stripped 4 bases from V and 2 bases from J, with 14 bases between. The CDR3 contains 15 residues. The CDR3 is CASSTRDIENYGYTF. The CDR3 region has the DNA TGTGCCAGTAGTACACGGGACATTGAGAACTATGGCTACACCTTC.